This T cell receptor beta chain was sequenced for a study of memory CD4+ T cells and cytomegalovirus serostatus. Study background: Donors were healthy Belgian adults, 8 to 10 CMV seropositive and roughly 25 seronegative.

In germline, CDR1 is MGHDK, CDR2 SYGVNS. The ends were cut back, 3 bases at V and 2 bases at J, with 10 bases in the middle. The CDR3 loop spans 15 amino acids. Notes on this clone: Its antigen is unknown.

Produced via immunoSEQ multiplex PCR; TCRdb's table is partial and in-frame only. The sample includes some 65,000 clones, around 82% of them seen just once. Study-level points and caveats: Each of approximately 73 CMV-associated TCRbeta sequences occurred in one to five individuals.

The sort gate was single viable CD3+CD4+CD8-CD45RO+ cells for memory CD4+ T cells. Total CD4+ T cells were enriched by CD4 positive selection. The sequence was obtained from an adult in good health and CMV-seronegative. Some clones in this sample may be carry-over from other donors' samples. Sequences were obtained from memory CD4+ T cells from blood. The chain links TRBV25-1 to TRBJ1-4; tentatively, D is TRBD1 (5 bases). CDR3 sequence: CASSDPGRTNEKLFF. CDR3 sequence (DNA): TGTGCCAGCAGTGACCCAGGGAGGACTAATGAAAAACTGTTTTTT.